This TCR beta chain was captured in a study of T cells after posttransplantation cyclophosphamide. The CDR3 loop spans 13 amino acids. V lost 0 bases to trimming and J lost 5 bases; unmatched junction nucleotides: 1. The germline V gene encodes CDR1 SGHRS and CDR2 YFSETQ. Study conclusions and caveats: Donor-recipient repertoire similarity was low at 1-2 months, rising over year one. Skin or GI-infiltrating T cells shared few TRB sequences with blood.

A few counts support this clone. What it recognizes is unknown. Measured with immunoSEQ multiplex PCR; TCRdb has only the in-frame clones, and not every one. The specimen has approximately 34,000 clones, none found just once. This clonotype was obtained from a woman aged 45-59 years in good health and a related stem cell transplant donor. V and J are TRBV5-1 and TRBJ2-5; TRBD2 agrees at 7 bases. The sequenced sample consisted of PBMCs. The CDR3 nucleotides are TGCGCCAGCAGCTTGGGGGAGGGGGAGACCCAGTACTTC. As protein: CASSLGEGETQYF.